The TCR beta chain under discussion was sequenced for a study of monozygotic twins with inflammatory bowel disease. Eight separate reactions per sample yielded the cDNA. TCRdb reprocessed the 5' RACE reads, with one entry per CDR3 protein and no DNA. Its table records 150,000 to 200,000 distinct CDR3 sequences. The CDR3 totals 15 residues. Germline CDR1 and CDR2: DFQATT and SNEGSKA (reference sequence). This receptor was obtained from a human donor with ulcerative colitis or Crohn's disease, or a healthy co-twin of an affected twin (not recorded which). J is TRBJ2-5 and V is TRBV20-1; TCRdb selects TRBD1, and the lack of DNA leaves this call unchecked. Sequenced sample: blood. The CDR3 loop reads CSARTSGGTARTQYF.